This entry lists 3 T cell receptor beta chains sequenced from one sample in a study of tumor-infiltrating lymphocytes in localized non-small cell lung cancer. Produced via immunoSEQ multiplex PCR; TCRdb's table is partial and in-frame only. The table lists 10,000 to 13,000 clones, about 60% of them singletons. Sequencing was done on a sample of lung tumor tissue. The receptors come from a human donor with non-small cell lung cancer.

This clone was seen a few times. CDR3 sequence reads: CASSQGYGYTF. The CDR3 bases are TGCGCCAGCAGTCAGGGCTATGGCTACACCTTC. The chain combines TRBV4-3 with TRBJ1-2; maybe TRBD1 (5 bases). The CDR3 is 11 residues long. Trimming shortened V by 6 bases and J by 4 bases, and 6 bases separated the two germline ends. In germline, CDR1 is LGHNA, CDR2 YSLEER.

This chain uses TRBV19 with TRBJ2-5, with D unresolved. Between the trimmed V and J ends, which lost 3 bases and 7 bases, there was a span of 12 bases. Germline V CDR1 and CDR2: LNHDA, SQIVND (reference sequence). The length of the CDR3 is 13 residues. CDR3 region: CASSILSGSTQYF. In DNA, the CDR3 is TGTGCCAGTAGTATTTTATCGGGTTCGACCCAGTACTTC.

This chain joins TRBV14 and TRBJ2-3; D may be TRBD2 (6 bases). The length of the CDR3 is 16 residues. Germline CDR1 is SGHDN and CDR2 is FVKESK. The V and J ends lost 1 base and 3 bases respectively, with 14 bases between them. CDR3 loop: CASSQGRYGRTDTQYF. The CDR3 nucleotides read TGTGCCAGCAGCCAAGGGAGGTACGGGAGAACAGATACGCAGTATTTT.